The rows below give T cell receptor beta chains drawn from one sample of a study of immune evolution from preneoplasia to lung adenocarcinoma. TCRdb's copy holds only in-frame clones and misses some; the assay was immunoSEQ multiplex PCR. The sample lists under 15,000 clones; about 84% were seen once. Specimen: FFPE tissue from an adenomatous hyperplasia lung lesion. These receptors came from a person aged 45 to 69 with lung adenocarcinoma. The CDR3 runs from the conserved cysteine through the conserved F or W. The D gene is left open where the match is weak. Expanded clones are given a class, and other clones once, few, many or no size at all.

J gene: TRBJ2-4
V gene: TRBV19
clone size: .
D gene: .
CDR3 protein: CASSSGTLGNIQYF
CDR3 DNA: TGTGCCAGTAGTTCAGGGACTTTGGGAAACATTCAGTACTTC

J gene: TRBJ1-2
V gene: TRBV27
clone size: .
D gene: TRBD1
CDR3 protein: CASSPEPGTGMGYGYTF
CDR3 DNA: TGTGCCAGCAGTCCAGAGCCCGGGACAGGGATGGGCTATGGCTACACCTTC

J gene: TRBJ1-2
V gene: TRBV2
clone size: .
D gene: .
CDR3 protein: CASSLGANYGYTF
CDR3 DNA: TGTGCCAGCAGTTTGGGGGCAAACTATGGCTACACCTTC

J gene: TRBJ1-5
V gene: TRBV27
clone size: .
D gene: TRBD1
CDR3 protein: CASSTGQGGPYSNQPQHF
CDR3 DNA: TGTGCCAGCAGCACTGGACAGGGAGGGCCCTATAGCAATCAGCCCCAGCATTTT

J gene: TRBJ2-2
V gene: TRBV27
clone size: .
D gene: .
CDR3 protein: CASSLLRIPNTGELFF
CDR3 DNA: TGTGCCAGCAGTTTACTCAGGATCCCTAACACCGGGGAGCTGTTTTTT

J gene: TRBJ2-4
V gene: TRBV11-2
clone size: .
D gene: .
CDR3 protein: CASSLGTLKGIQYF
CDR3 DNA: TGTGCCAGCAGCTTAGGGACACTTAAAGGCATTCAGTACTTC

J gene: TRBJ2-5
V gene: TRBV5-1
clone size: .
D gene: TRBD2
CDR3 protein: CASKVAGRQETQYF
CDR3 DNA: TGCGCCAGCAAAGTAGCGGGAAGGCAGGAGACCCAGTACTTC

J gene: TRBJ2-5
V gene: TRBV5-1
clone size: .
D gene: .
CDR3 protein: CASSFAGQETQYF
CDR3 DNA: TGCGCCAGCAGCTTCGCGGGACAGGAGACCCAGTACTTC

J gene: TRBJ1-1
V gene: TRBV6-5
clone size: .
D gene: .
CDR3 protein: CASSYDRRDSAEAFF
CDR3 DNA: TGTGCCAGCAGTTATGACAGGCGTGACTCTGCTGAAGCTTTCTTT

J gene: TRBJ2-1
V gene: TRBV7-3
clone size: .
D gene: TRBD2
CDR3 protein: CASSLMGTSVEQFF
CDR3 DNA: TGTGCCAGCAGCTTAATGGGGACTAGCGTTGAGCAGTTCTTC

J gene: TRBJ2-2
V gene: TRBV27
clone size: .
D gene: TRBD1
CDR3 protein: CASSLRTGVNTGELFF
CDR3 DNA: TGTGCCAGCAGTTTAAGGACAGGGGTTAACACCGGGGAGCTGTTTTTT

J gene: TRBJ2-5
V gene: TRBV6-6
clone size: once
D gene: .
CDR3 protein: CASSYGETQYF
CDR3 DNA: TGTGCCAGCAGTTACGGGGAGACCCAGTACTTC

J gene: TRBJ1-2
V gene: TRBV5-6
clone size: .
D gene: .
CDR3 protein: CASSLDTNYGYTF
CDR3 DNA: TGTGCCAGCAGCTTGGACACCAACTATGGCTACACCTTC

J gene: TRBJ1-2
V gene: TRBV19
clone size: .
D gene: .
CDR3 protein: CASRLYGDRGGYTF
CDR3 DNA: TGTGCCAGTAGGTTGTATGGGGACCGGGGTGGCTACACCTTC

J gene: TRBJ1-1
V gene: TRBV7-3
clone size: few
D gene: .
CDR3 protein: CASSLQGNTEAFF
CDR3 DNA: TGTGCCAGCAGTTTACAGGGGAACACTGAAGCTTTCTTT

J gene: TRBJ2-1
V gene: TRBV18
clone size: .
D gene: .
CDR3 protein: CASSPQGISHNEQFF
CDR3 DNA: TGTGCCAGCTCACCGCAGGGTATTTCACACAATGAGCAGTTCTTC

J gene: TRBJ2-1
V gene: TRBV18
clone size: .
D gene: .
CDR3 protein: CASSPIRGSYNEQFF
CDR3 DNA: TGTGCCAGCTCACCGATTAGGGGGTCCTACAATGAGCAGTTCTTC

J gene: TRBJ1-1
V gene: TRBV6-1
clone size: .
D gene: TRBD1
CDR3 protein: CASRGGGSRTEAFF
CDR3 DNA: TGTGCCAGCAGAGGAGGGGGCAGTCGGACTGAAGCTTTCTTT

J gene: TRBJ2-7
V gene: TRBV19
clone size: .
D gene: TRBD2
CDR3 protein: CASSPSGLALVYEQYF
CDR3 DNA: TGTGCCAGTAGTCCCTCGGGACTAGCGCTGGTATACGAGCAGTACTTC

J gene: TRBJ2-2
V gene: TRBV4-1
clone size: few
D gene: .
CDR3 protein: CASSQKRVGGTGELFF
CDR3 DNA: TGCGCCAGCAGCCAAAAGCGGGTTGGGGGGACCGGGGAGCTGTTTTTT

J gene: TRBJ1-5
V gene: TRBV10-1
clone size: once
D gene: TRBD1
CDR3 protein: CASRGDREINQPQHF
CDR3 DNA: TGCGCCAGCAGGGGGGACAGGGAGATCAATCAGCCCCAGCATTTT

J gene: TRBJ2-2
V gene: TRBV4-1
clone size: medium-sized
D gene: .
CDR3 protein: CASSQDSRELFF
CDR3 DNA: TGCGCCAGCAGCCAGGACAGCAGGGAGCTGTTTTTT

J gene: TRBJ1-1
V gene: TRBV7-9
clone size: .
D gene: .
CDR3 protein: CASSLPSDEAFF
CDR3 DNA: TGTGCCAGCAGCTTGCCTAGCGATGAAGCTTTCTTT

J gene: TRBJ1-1
V gene: TRBV7-9
clone size: .
D gene: .
CDR3 protein: CASSSDWQAEAFF
CDR3 DNA: TGTGCCAGCAGCTCCGACTGGCAAGCTGAAGCTTTCTTT

J gene: TRBJ1-2
V gene: TRBV29-1
clone size: .
D gene: .
CDR3 protein: CSVVQSIIGYGYTF
CDR3 DNA: TGCAGCGTTGTACAATCTATAATCGGATATGGCTACACCTTC

J gene: TRBJ1-1
V gene: TRBV7-6
clone size: few
D gene: .
CDR3 protein: CASSANPTTEAFF
CDR3 DNA: TGTGCCAGCAGCGCGAACCCGACGACTGAAGCTTTCTTT

J gene: TRBJ2-1
V gene: TRBV9
clone size: .
D gene: TRBD2
CDR3 protein: CASSRGTSGLNEQFF
CDR3 DNA: TGTGCCAGCAGCCGCGGGACTAGCGGGCTCAATGAGCAGTTCTTC

J gene: TRBJ1-2
V gene: TRBV4-1
clone size: .
D gene: .
CDR3 protein: CASSQESLGQLSNYGYTF
CDR3 DNA: TGCGCCAGCAGCCAAGAATCTTTGGGGCAGCTATCTAACTATGGCTACACCTTC

J gene: TRBJ2-3
V gene: TRBV6-1
clone size: .
D gene: TRBD2
CDR3 protein: CASSGGGNTDTQYF
CDR3 DNA: TGTGCCAGCAGTGGGGGGGGAAACACAGATACGCAGTATTTT

J gene: TRBJ1-2
V gene: TRBV18
clone size: .
D gene: TRBD1
CDR3 protein: CASSPGQERSVGYTF
CDR3 DNA: TGTGCCAGCTCACCGGGACAGGAGAGGTCCGTTGGCTACACCTTC

J gene: TRBJ2-1
V gene: TRBV5-1
clone size: .
D gene: .
CDR3 protein: CASSMGLPNEQFF
CDR3 DNA: TGCGCCAGCAGCATGGGACTGCCCAATGAGCAGTTCTTC

J gene: TRBJ2-1
V gene: TRBV30
clone size: .
D gene: .
CDR3 protein: CAWSVEYEQFF
CDR3 DNA: TGTGCCTGGAGTGTAGAGTATGAGCAGTTCTTC

J gene: TRBJ2-5
V gene: TRBV7-6
clone size: .
D gene: .
CDR3 protein: CASSPKETQYF
CDR3 DNA: TGTGCCAGCAGCCCCAAAGAGACCCAGTACTTC

J gene: TRBJ2-7
V gene: TRBV11-2
clone size: .
D gene: .
CDR3 protein: CASSQTGFEQYF
CDR3 DNA: TGTGCCAGCAGCCAAACAGGTTTCGAGCAGTACTTC

J gene: TRBJ1-1
V gene: TRBV10-2
clone size: .
D gene: .
CDR3 protein: CASTVQGNTEAFF
CDR3 DNA: TGCGCCAGCACCGTACAGGGAAACACTGAAGCTTTCTTT

J gene: TRBJ1-2
V gene: TRBV5-5
clone size: .
D gene: .
CDR3 protein: CASSLDPYYGYTF
CDR3 DNA: TGTGCCAGCAGCTTGGACCCCTACTATGGCTACACCTTC

J gene: TRBJ2-1
V gene: TRBV9
clone size: .
D gene: TRBD2
CDR3 protein: CASSVEASGNEQFF
CDR3 DNA: TGTGCCAGCAGCGTAGAAGCTAGCGGCAATGAGCAGTTCTTC

J gene: TRBJ2-1
V gene: TRBV10-3
clone size: .
D gene: .
CDR3 protein: CAISGKTGAGYNEQFF
CDR3 DNA: TGTGCCATCAGTGGGAAAACAGGGGCGGGATACAATGAGCAGTTCTTC

J gene: TRBJ2-7
V gene: TRBV2
clone size: .
D gene: .
CDR3 protein: CASNRQVNEQYF
CDR3 DNA: TGTGCCAGCAATAGGCAGGTAAACGAGCAGTACTTC

J gene: TRBJ1-2
V gene: TRBV5-1
clone size: .
D gene: TRBD1
CDR3 protein: CASSLYRGDYGYTF
CDR3 DNA: TGCGCCAGCAGCTTGTACAGGGGTGATTATGGCTACACCTTC

J gene: TRBJ2-7
V gene: TRBV20-1
clone size: once
D gene: .
CDR3 protein: CSAMGRAEQYF
CDR3 DNA: TGCAGTGCTATGGGTCGGGCCGAGCAGTACTTC

J gene: TRBJ1-3
V gene: TRBV9
clone size: .
D gene: .
CDR3 protein: CASSRNWDGGNTIYF
CDR3 DNA: TGTGCCAGCAGTCGAAATTGGGATGGGGGAAACACCATATATTTT

J gene: TRBJ2-2
V gene: TRBV2
clone size: .
D gene: .
CDR3 protein: CASSGSGPGSGELFF
CDR3 DNA: TGTGCCAGCAGTGGCTCCGGCCCAGGATCCGGGGAGCTGTTTTTT

J gene: TRBJ2-7
V gene: TRBV7-9
clone size: .
D gene: .
CDR3 protein: CASSLVSVGEQYF
CDR3 DNA: TGTGCCAGCAGCTTAGTTTCTGTGGGGGAGCAGTACTTC

J gene: TRBJ1-1
V gene: TRBV5-1
clone size: .
D gene: TRBD1
CDR3 protein: CASSLTGATEAFF
CDR3 DNA: TGCGCCAGCAGCTTGACAGGGGCCACTGAAGCTTTCTTT

J gene: TRBJ2-1
V gene: TRBV5-1
clone size: .
D gene: .
CDR3 protein: CASSLGNNEQFF
CDR3 DNA: TGCGCCAGCAGCTTAGGGAACAATGAGCAGTTCTTC